This T cell receptor beta chain originates from a study of human T cells and chemical hapten exposure. In the authors' workflow: Samples had a median of around 100,000 TCRs, ranging roughly 23,224 to 690,600. Using its own MiXCR run on the RACE reads, TCRdb lists one record per CDR3 protein. The V and J calls reflect TCRdb's pipeline rather than the authors' work. This table holds some 380,000 distinct CDR3 sequences, roughly 4.8% found once. Germline CDR1 and CDR2: SEHNR and FQNEAQ (reference sequence). V was shortened by 2 bases and J by 5 bases, with 14 bases between the two germline ends. This CDR3 is built from 15 residues. Specified time point: patch test 1, 2 weeks after DPC sensitization. As for treatment: therapeutic diphenylcyclopropenone sensitization with weekly scalp DPC. Study results and limitations: Large CDR3 similarity clusters arose significantly more often from expanded TCRs than from controls.

This clonotype occurred many times. Its cognate antigen is unknown. The chain recombines TRBV7-9 with TRBJ2-3; the D call may be TRBD1 or TRBD2 (5 bases each). The TCR sequence derives from a woman aged 45-60 years with alopecia areata. Some clones in this sample may be carry-over from other donors' samples. Source: whole blood, taken in connection with sensitization to the hapten diphenylcyclopropenone (DPC). The CDR3 region has the DNA TGTGCCAGCAGCTTAAAGGAGAGAGGGGTAGATACGCAGTATTTT. Translation: CASSLKERGVDTQYF.